The 15 T cell receptor beta chains given below trace back to one sample, sequenced in a study of cytomegalovirus exposure and HLA in healthy donors. The PCR had 60 Vbeta and 13 Jbeta primers. The table came from immunoSEQ multiplex PCR; TCRdb's copy has only in-frame clones and leaves some out. This sample's clone table lists over 65,000 clones. Sequenced input: PBMCs. The receptors derive from a woman aged 25-40 years in good health and CMV-seronegative.

About this clone: Other DNA sequences in this specimen translate into the identical CDR3. V usage is TRBV6-5 and J usage is TRBJ1-6, with TRBD1 matching 9 bases. The CDR3 sequence is 15 residues long. Trimming removed 6 bases from V and 7 bases from J; junction bases left unmatched: 7. Germline V CDR1 and CDR2: MNHEY, SVGAGI. DNA for the CDR3: TGTGCCAGCAGCACGAACAGGGGGCTCAATTCACCCCTCCACTTT. Residues: CASSTNRGLNSPLHF.

The V gene is TRBV4-1, the J gene TRBJ2-3, with D maybe TRBD2 (5 bases). The V end was cut by 4 bases, the J end by 0 bases, with 11 bases between. The CDR3 contains 15 residues. Germline V gives CDR1 MGHRA, CDR2 YSYEKL. CDR3 coding DNA: TGCGCCAGCAGCCTGCAGGACTTTAGCACAGATACGCAGTATTTT. It is translated as CASSLQDFSTDTQYF.

This chain joins TRBV30 and TRBJ1-2; perhaps TRBD1 as D (5 bases). The germline V gene has CDR1 GTSNPN and CDR2 SVGIG (reference sequence). V gave up 4 bases and J gave up 3 bases, with 15 bases separating them. This CDR3 contains 14 residues. The CDR3 DNA follows: TGTGCCTGGACCGAATGGGGGGGGGACTATGGCTACACCTTC. It translates to CAWTEWGGDYGYTF.

CDR3 bases: TGTGCCAGCAGCTTTCAGACTAGCGGAGACACAGATACGCAGTATTTT. Its protein product is CASSFQTSGDTDTQYF. The chain links TRBV11-1 to TRBJ2-3; 9 nucleotides match TRBD2. V gave up 3 bases and J gave up 2 bases; unmatched junction bases: 6. CDR3 length: 16 residues. Looked up from germline, CDR1 is SGHAT and CDR2 is FQDESV (reference sequence).

The genes are TRBV7-8 and TRBJ2-5; 9 bases line up with TRBD2. The germline gives CDR1 SGHVS, CDR2 FQNEAQ. With 1 base clipped from V and 5 bases from J, the junction kept 5 bases outside the gene matches. The CDR3 extends over 15 amino acids. As DNA, the CDR3 is TGTGCCAGCAGCTTAGGGGCTAGCGGGACGGAGACCCAGTACTTC. Translated, it gives CASSLGASGTETQYF. Complete variable domain (other parts from reference TRBV7-8 and TRBJ2-5): GAGVSQSPRYKVAKRGQDVALRCDPISGHVSLFWYQQALGQGPEFLTYFQNEAQLDKSGLPSDRFFAERPEGSVSTLKIQRTQQEDSAVYLCASSLGASGTETQYFGPGTRLLVL.

CDR3 nucleotide sequence: TGTGCCAGCAGACATGGTCCTTACGAGCAGTACTTC. Residues: CASRHGPYEQYF. The gene calls are TRBV6-1 and TRBJ2-7; D not certain. CDR1 and CDR2 from the germline V gene are MNHNS and SASEGT. The CDR3 sequence is 12 residues long. V dropped 6 bases and J dropped 4 bases, with 10 bases sitting between them.

The chain recombines TRBV30 with TRBJ2-1; 8 positions match TRBD2. The CDR3 sequence is 16 residues long. The V gene's germline CDR1 is GTSNPN and CDR2 SVGIG (reference sequence). Trimming cost V 0 bases and J 11 bases; bases outside gene matches: 15. The CDR3 here is CAWSVKRLAYLRQQFF. The CDR3, as DNA: TGTGCCTGGAGTGTAAAACGACTAGCGTACCTACGCCAGCAGTTCTTC. Based on the CDR3 plus reference TRBV30 and TRBJ2-1, the full variable domain is SQTIHQWPATLVQPVGSPLSLECTVEGTSNPNLYWYRQAAGRGLQLLFYSVGIGQISSEVPQNLSASRPQDRQFILSSKKLLLSDSGFYLCAWSVKRLAYLRQQFFGPGTRLTVL.

The chain couples TRBV5-4 to TRBJ2-2, with D possibly matching TRBD1 (6 bases). V was trimmed by 10 bases and J by 3 bases, leaving 10 bases between them. CDR1 and CDR2 from the germline V gene are SGHNT and YYREEE (reference sequence). The CDR3 is 12 residues long. The CDR3 DNA is TGTGCCGGGGCAGGGGACACCGGGGAGCTGTTTTTT. It specifies CAGAGDTGELFF.

The CDR3 DNA follows: TGTGCCAGCAGCTTAAAAGGCAGGGATACGCAGTATTTT. It yields the protein CASSLKGRDTQYF. V usage is TRBV13 and J usage is TRBJ2-3, with D unclear. Trimming stripped 2 bases from V and 6 bases from J, with 9 bases between. Per germline, CDR1 PRHDT and CDR2 FYEKMQ (reference sequence). The CDR3 has 13 residues.

The J gene is TRBJ1-2, the V gene TRBV11-2; weak D call: TRBD1 (6 bases). Trimming took off 0 bases at V and 2 bases at J, with 10 bases between the two ends. From germline, CDR1 is SGHAT and CDR2 FQNNGV. CDR3 length: 15 amino acids. The CDR3: CASSLDPQGNYGYTF. The CDR3 DNA reads TGTGCCAGCAGCTTAGATCCCCAGGGGAACTATGGCTACACCTTC.

This chain connects TRBV5-1 to TRBJ2-5; the match to TRBD2 covers 8 bases. The length of the CDR3 is 14 residues. The junction had 1 base not matched to a gene; V was cut back by 1 base and J by 2 bases. CDR1 and CDR2 from the germline V gene are SGHRS and YFSETQ. The CDR3 reads CASSLSGGQETQYF. For the CDR3, the DNA is TGCGCCAGCAGCTTGTCGGGGGGGCAAGAGACCCAGTACTTC. Complete variable domain (other parts from reference TRBV5-1 and TRBJ2-5): KAGVTQTPRYLIKTRGQQVTLSCSPISGHRSVSWYQQTPGQGLQFLFEYFSETQRNKGNFPGRFSGRQFSNSRSEMNVSTLELGDSALYLCASSLSGGQETQYFGPGTRLLVL.

The CDR3 here is CASSEEWPASYNEQFF. The CDR3 nucleotides read TGCGCCAGCAGCGAGGAGTGGCCGGCGTCCTACAATGAGCAGTTCTTC. J is TRBJ2-1 and V is TRBV5-1, with D uncertain. From germline, CDR1 is SGHRS and CDR2 YFSETQ. This CDR3 region has 16 residues. V was shortened by 4 bases and J by 1 base, with 15 bases between the two germline ends.

The J gene is TRBJ1-5, the V gene TRBV27, with no clear D. Germline values: CDR1 MNHEY, CDR2 SMNVEV (reference sequence). This CDR3 is built from 13 residues. Trimming cost V 0 bases and J 6 bases, with 6 bases left between them. As DNA, the CDR3 is TGTGCCAGCAGTTTATCGGGAGGTCAGCCCCAGCATTTT. Residues: CASSLSGGQPQHF.

The V and J genes are TRBV19 and TRBJ1-1; D not certain. CDR3 length: 14 amino acids. Deletions cut 0 bases from V and 4 bases from J, with 9 bases between. Germline CDR1 LNHDA, CDR2 SQIVND (reference sequence). CDR3 DNA sequence: TGTGCCAGTAGTATAGATCTAAGTGCCACTGAAGCTTTCTTT. Its protein product is CASSIDLSATEAFF.

The chain joins TRBV15 to TRBJ1-2; 7 bases are shared with TRBD1. Germline lookup yields CDR1 LNHNV and CDR2 YYDKDF (reference sequence). Trimming took 4 bases from V and 6 from J; bases not matched to a gene: 8. This CDR3 has 14 amino acids. The CDR3 sequence is CATSITAGGHGYTF. The CDR3 coding sequence is TGTGCCACCAGCATTACCGCAGGGGGTCATGGCTACACCTTC.